This T cell receptor (beta chain) was sequenced for a study of blood T cells in healthy people across ages. PCR was performed a second time for 7 to 11 cycles using a sample-barcoded 5' primer and a J-beta primer mix. TCRdb called the 5' RACE reads again in MiXCR, with one record for every CDR3 protein. Among roughly 720,000 distinct CDR3 sequences listed, about 48% were seen once. V lost 7 bases, J lost 11 bases, and 20 bases lay in between. CDR1 and CDR2 (germline): ENHRY, SYGVKD. The CDR3 loop spans 13 amino acids. This clonotype was detected only once. Its antigen is undetermined. Findings and limits, study-wide: Aged donors had fewer naive CD4+ cells and lower diversity than long-lived donors. Estimates of total diversity, which came from one million sequenced T cells, were considered to be underestimates.

Sample donors were healthy Caucasian individuals that came from Russia, aged roughly 6 to 100. At least 6 million PBMCs were isolated per sample. This clonotype was obtained from a man of 80 years or more in good health. V usage is TRBV10-3 and J usage is TRBJ2-5; D may be TRBD1 (6 bases). Source material: blood. Written as DNA, the CDR3 is TGTGCCATCAATACGGGACAAAACAATGAGCAGTACTTC. Its protein product is CAINTGQNNEQYF.